Shown below are 5 T cell receptor beta chains from a single sample sequenced in a study of cytomegalovirus exposure and HLA in healthy donors. Assay: immunoSEQ multiplex PCR; the TCRdb copy retains only in-frame clones and omits some. There are 75,000 to 95,000 clones in the sample; approximately 96% occur only once, and 0.6% to 0.85% lies in the top ten. Sequencing used PBMCs. These receptors originate from a man aged 18-30 years in good health and CMV-seronegative.

V and J are TRBV19 and TRBJ1-1; the match to TRBD1 covers 7 bases. The germline V gene encodes CDR1 LNHDA and CDR2 SQIVND (reference sequence). Germline trimming cut 7 bases from V and 0 bases from J; bases unmatched to any gene: 8. The CDR3 is 15 residues long. The CDR3 reads CASNPGQRLNTEAFF. In nucleotides, the CDR3 is TGTGCCAGTAATCCGGGACAGCGATTGAACACTGAAGCTTTCTTT.

J is TRBJ2-2 and V is TRBV7-2, with 9 bases that match TRBD2. V dropped 6 bases and J dropped 4; count of bases not matched to a gene: 6. This CDR3 has 15 amino acids. Germline V gene sequence: CDR1 SGHTA, CDR2 FQGNSA. The CDR3 bases are TGTGCCAGCAGGCTGAGGCGGGAGGGCACCGGGGAGCTGTTTTTT. Its protein product is CASRLRREGTGELFF.

The chain employs TRBV4-3 and TRBJ2-1, with 13 positions matching TRBD2. The CDR3 contains 15 residues. CDR1 is LGHNA and CDR2 is YSLEER in the germline V gene. Trimming removed 1 base from V and 15 bases from J; junction bases left unmatched: 9. CDR3 DNA: TGCGCCAGCAGCCAAGGACTAGCGGGAGGTTATGCCCCGTTCTTC. Its translation is CASSQGLAGGYAPFF.

This sequence joins TRBV10-3 and TRBJ2-1; D might be TRBD2 (6 bases). Looked up from germline, CDR1 is ENHRY and CDR2 is SYGVKD. The V gene lost 7 bases and the J gene lost 5 bases, with 15 bases spanning the gap. This CDR3 spans 14 amino acids. CDR3 protein: CAITPGTVNNEQFF. CDR3 bases: TGTGCCATCACTCCAGGGACTGTCAACAATGAGCAGTTCTTC.

This clone was found once. V usage is TRBV5-1 and J usage is TRBJ2-1, with 7 bases matching TRBD2. CDR1 is SGHRS, CDR2 YFSETQ, per germline. V was clipped by 4 bases and J by 5 bases; unmatched bases: 12. The CDR3 has 16 residues. CDR3 coding DNA: TGCGCCAGCAGCATAAACAACCGGGACTATCACAATGAGCAGTTCTTC. Amino acid sequence: CASSINNRDYHNEQFF.